Below, 22 T cell receptor beta chains from the same sample are listed, as sequenced in a study of beta chain features in type 1 diabetes. Their antigens remain unidentified. Expressed TCRB transcripts were sequenced because the entire RNA isolate underwent reverse transcription. TCRdb keeps only in-frame clones here, not all; method: immunoSEQ multiplex PCR. The sample holds hundreds of thousands of clones, 11% to 15% seen once. Points from the study as a whole: Among all four CD4+ subsets, Type 1 diabetes patients had TCRB CDR3s that were moderately but significantly shorter.

The sequenced sample consisted of naive CD4+ T cells from blood. These receptors originate from a man aged 18 to 30 with type 1 diabetes.

There are a few counts of this clone. The CDR3 spells CASSQEIDVERLYGYTF. As DNA, the CDR3 is TGCGCCAGCAGCCAAGAAATAGACGTAGAGCGACTCTATGGCTACACCTTC. V gene TRBV4-1 combines with J gene TRBJ1-2, with D uncertain. This CDR3 is built from 17 residues. V lost 0 bases, J lost 4 bases, and 18 bases lay in between. Germline V CDR1 and CDR2: MGHRA, YSYEKL.

The rearrangement joins TRBV29-1 to TRBJ2-7; D perhaps matches TRBD1 (6 bases). Trimming stripped 1 base from V and 0 bases from J, with 13 bases between. Germline V gene sequence: CDR1 SQVTM, CDR2 ANQGSEA. The CDR3 totals 15 residues. The CDR3 is CSVEVGQTHSYEQYF. The DNA for the CDR3 is TGCAGCGTTGAAGTCGGACAGACCCACTCCTACGAGCAGTACTTC.

The rearrangement uses TRBV30 and TRBJ1-4; 10 nucleotides match TRBD1. Germline V gives CDR1 GTSNPN, CDR2 SVGIG (reference sequence). The CDR3 runs 14 residues. V gave up 5 bases and J gave up 3 bases; unmatched junction bases: 3. The CDR3 here is CAWDRGQANEKLFF. DNA of the CDR3: TGTGCCTGGGACAGGGGGCAAGCTAATGAAAAACTGTTTTTT.

In this sample, this clone turned up a few times. The chain employs TRBV12-5 and TRBJ2-1; the match to TRBD1 covers 12 bases. Trimming removed 4 bases from V and 9 bases from J; junction bases left unmatched: 7. The germline gives CDR1 LGHNT, CDR2 FRNRAP. CDR3 size: 15 residues. The CDR3 region has the DNA TGTGCTAGTGGTTCCCCGGGACAGGGGGCGGGTGAGCAGTTCTTC. Translating gives CASGSPGQGAGEQFF. Combining the CDR3 with reference TRBV12-5 and TRBJ2-1 gives the whole variable domain DARVTQTPRHKVTEMGQEVTMRCQPILGHNTVFWYRQTMMQGLELLAYFRNRAPLDDSGMPKDRFSAEMPDATLATLKIQPSEPRDSAVYFCASGSPGQGAGEQFFGPGTRLTVL.

In this sample, this clone turned up a few times. The rearrangement joins TRBV6-1 to TRBJ1-6; a weak D match, TRBD1 (6 bases). The CDR3 runs 15 residues. Germline CDR1 and CDR2: MNHNS and SASEGT. Deletions cut 4 bases from V and 6 bases from J, with 13 bases between. CDR3 sequence: CASSAEGGLNSPLHF. The CDR3 DNA reads TGTGCCAGCAGTGCCGAGGGGGGCCTTAATTCACCCCTCCACTTT.

The chain combines TRBV5-1 with TRBJ2-3; D is ambiguous. The CDR3 is 16 residues long. The V end lost 4 bases, the J end lost 2 bases, and 17 bases lay between the germline ends. Germline CDR1 is SGHRS and CDR2 is YFSETQ. In DNA, the CDR3 is TGCGCCAGCAGCCCCCTGCCTCTTACCTCCACAGATACGCAGTATTTT. Amino acid sequence: CASSPLPLTSTDTQYF.

This clone has only a few counts. The chain uses TRBV5-1 and TRBJ2-7; perhaps TRBD1 as D (7 bases). Per the germline V gene, CDR1 is SGHRS and CDR2 is YFSETQ. The CDR3 loop spans 15 amino acids. The V end was cut by 3 bases, the J end by 6 bases, with 19 bases between. The CDR3 bases are TGCGCCAGCAGCTCCGGGACAGCGGGCGCAGTCGAGCAGTACTTC. It translates to CASSSGTAGAVEQYF.

This chain joins TRBV11-2 and TRBJ2-7; 8 bases fit TRBD2. The germline gives CDR1 SGHAT, CDR2 FQNNGV. There are 14 residues in the CDR3. V was pared by 4 bases and J by 5 bases, with 7 bases of the junction left unmatched. The CDR3 protein is CASSSQAGVDEQYF. The CDR3 bases are TGTGCCAGCAGCTCCCAAGCGGGAGTTGACGAGCAGTACTTC.

The chain combines TRBV7-3 with TRBJ1-1; 8 bases are a match to TRBD1. The CDR3 loop spans 14 amino acids. V trimming: 8 bases; J trimming: 1 base; junction bases outside the gene matches: 6. The germline V gene encodes CDR1 SGHTA and CDR2 FQGTGA. CDR3 DNA: TGTGCCAGCGCCTCCACAGGGGGGAACACTGAAGCTTTCTTT. It yields the protein CASASTGGNTEAFF.

This clone was counted only a few times. The sample has other DNA sequences that encode this CDR3 too. CDR3 residues: CASSLGSYGYTF. DNA of the CDR3: TGTGCCAGCAGTCTCGGGTCTTATGGCTACACCTTC. This chain joins TRBV28 and TRBJ1-2; D gene unclear. The CDR3 sequence is 12 residues long. Germline loops: CDR1 MDHEN, CDR2 SYDVKM. Deletions cut 5 bases from V and 5 bases from J, with 9 bases between.

In this sample, this clone turned up a few times. V gene TRBV12-5 combines with J gene TRBJ2-2; unclear D gene. CDR3 length: 12 residues. Germline CDR1 is LGHNT and CDR2 is FRNRAP. V was trimmed by 4 bases and J by 13 bases, leaving 13 bases between them. This CDR3 is CASGSPGWGLFF. As DNA, the CDR3 is TGTGCTAGTGGTTCCCCCGGATGGGGGCTGTTTTTT.

This chain uses TRBV5-1 with TRBJ2-2; TRBD1 might be the D (5 bases). Between the trimmed V and J ends, which lost 4 bases and 6 bases, there was a span of 10 bases. Germline lookup yields CDR1 SGHRS and CDR2 YFSETQ. The CDR3 totals 13 residues. The chain's CDR3 is CASSKIRAGELFF. The CDR3 coding sequence is TGCGCCAGCAGCAAAATCAGGGCCGGGGAGCTGTTTTTT.

This clone has only a few counts. The rearrangement links TRBV5-1 to TRBJ2-1; D unclear. The V end was cut by 4 bases, the J end by 0 bases, with 5 bases between. This CDR3 comprises 13 residues. Germline V gene data show CDR1 as SGHRS and CDR2 as YFSETQ. Here the CDR3 DNA reads TGCGCCAGCAGCGATGACTCCTACAATGAGCAGTTCTTC. Protein product: CASSDDSYNEQFF. The full variable domain, its missing parts supplied by reference TRBV5-1 and TRBJ2-1, is KAGVTQTPRYLIKTRGQQVTLSCSPISGHRSVSWYQQTPGQGLQFLFEYFSETQRNKGNFPGRFSGRQFSNSRSEMNVSTLELGDSALYLCASSDDSYNEQFFGPGTRLTVL.

The chain joins TRBV7-9 to TRBJ2-7, with TRBD1 matching 7 bases. With 8 bases clipped from V and 0 bases from J, the junction kept 4 bases outside the gene matches. This CDR3 has 13 residues. Germline CDR1 reads SEHNR; CDR2 reads FQNEAQ (reference sequence). The CDR3 bases are TGTGCCAGCCTCCGGGACAGCTCCTACGAGCAGTACTTC. Its protein product is CASLRDSSYEQYF.

This clone was counted only a few times. The chain employs TRBV6-5 and TRBJ2-7, with a weak D call TRBD1 (6 bases). The CDR3 totals 15 residues. V dropped 5 bases and J dropped 0 bases, with 14 bases sitting between them. Germline V gives CDR1 MNHEY, CDR2 SVGAGI. The CDR3 DNA reads as TGTGCCAGCAGTGCCCGGGACAAGGGCTCCTACGAGCAGTACTTC. It is translated as CASSARDKGSYEQYF.

The rearrangement joins TRBV7-2 to TRBJ2-1, with TRBD1 matching over 7 bases. From germline, CDR1 is SGHTA and CDR2 FQGNSA. This CDR3 is 17 amino acids long. The V and J ends lost 3 bases and 2 bases, in that order; junction bases with no gene match: 10. The CDR3 region is CASSFLNRGGAYNEQFF. Written as DNA, the CDR3 is TGTGCCAGCAGCTTTCTTAACAGGGGTGGGGCCTACAATGAGCAGTTCTTC.

V usage is TRBV27 and J usage is TRBJ1-2; the D gene is possibly TRBD1 (5 bases). Trimming shortened V by 6 bases and J by 0 bases, and 8 bases separated the two germline ends. In germline, CDR1 is MNHEY, CDR2 SMNVEV (reference sequence). CDR3 length: 13 residues. CDR3 residues: CASSSGPNYGYTF. The CDR3 bases are TGTGCCAGCAGCTCGGGGCCTAACTATGGCTACACCTTC.

This chain links TRBV7-2 with TRBJ1-2; 9 nucleotides align to TRBD1. This CDR3 has 15 amino acids. The J segment lost 7 bases and the V segment lost 2 bases, leaving 8 bases of the junction unmatched. Germline V CDR1 and CDR2: SGHTA, FQGNSA. The CDR3 loop is CASSLRRTGEGGYTF. The CDR3 DNA sequence: TGTGCCAGCAGCTTAAGGAGGACAGGGGAGGGTGGCTACACCTTC.

The chain combines TRBV28 with TRBJ1-5, with 7 bases fitting TRBD1. The trim removed 6 bases at V and 5 bases at J, leaving 19 bases unmatched. Germline loops: CDR1 MDHEN, CDR2 SYDVKM. The CDR3 spans 18 residues. CDR3 nucleotide sequence: TGTGCCAGCAGCTACAATAAGAGACAGGGAAAAGGAGATCAGCCCCAGCATTTT. This gives the protein CASSYNKRQGKGDQPQHF.

The chain carries TRBV11-1 and TRBJ2-2; D remains ambiguous. CDR1 SGHAT and CDR2 FQDESV come from the germline V gene (reference sequence). The ends were cut back, 5 bases at V and 7 bases at J, with 8 bases in the middle. The CDR3 length is 12 residues. The CDR3 bases are TGTGCCAGCAGCGAAGTCTTCGGGGAGCTGTTTTTT. It translates to CASSEVFGELFF. The complete variable domain, with remaining parts taken from reference TRBV11-1 and TRBJ2-2, reads EAEVAQSPRYKITEKSQAVAFWCDPISGHATLYWYRQILGQGPELLVQFQDESVVDDSQLPKDRFSAERLKGVDSTLKIQPAELGDSAMYLCASSEVFGELFFGEGSRLTVL.

The chain combines TRBV4-3 with TRBJ2-1; D gene unclear. V was shortened by 1 base and J by 6 bases, with 4 bases between the two germline ends. The CDR3 loop spans 12 amino acids. Germline CDR1 reads LGHNA; CDR2 reads YSLEER. The CDR3 is CASSQGFNEQFF. The CDR3 DNA reads as TGCGCCAGCAGCCAAGGGTTCAATGAGCAGTTCTTC.

The chain carries TRBV29-1 and TRBJ2-6; either TRBD1 or TRBD2 may supply D (5 bases each). Germline V gene data show CDR1 as SQVTM and CDR2 as ANQGSEA. Trimming took 1 base from V and 0 from J, leaving 10 bases between them. This CDR3 has 16 amino acids. CDR3 protein: CSVEVAGTSGANVLTF. CDR3 nucleotides: TGCAGCGTTGAAGTCGCAGGGACCTCTGGGGCCAACGTCCTGACTTTC.